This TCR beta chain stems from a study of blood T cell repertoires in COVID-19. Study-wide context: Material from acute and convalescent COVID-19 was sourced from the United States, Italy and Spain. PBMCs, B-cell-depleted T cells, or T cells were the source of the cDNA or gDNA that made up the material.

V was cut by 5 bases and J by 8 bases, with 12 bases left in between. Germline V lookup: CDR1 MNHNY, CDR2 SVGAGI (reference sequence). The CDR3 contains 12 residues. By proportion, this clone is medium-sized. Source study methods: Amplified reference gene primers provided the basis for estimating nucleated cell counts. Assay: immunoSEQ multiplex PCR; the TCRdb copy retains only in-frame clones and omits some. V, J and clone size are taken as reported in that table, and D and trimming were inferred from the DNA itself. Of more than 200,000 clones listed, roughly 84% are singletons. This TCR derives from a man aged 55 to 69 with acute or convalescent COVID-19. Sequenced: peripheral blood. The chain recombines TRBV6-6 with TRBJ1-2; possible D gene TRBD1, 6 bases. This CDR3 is CASSDTGLGYTF. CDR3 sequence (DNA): TGTGCCAGCAGTGATACAGGGTTGGGCTACACCTTC.